This entry lists 25 T cell receptor beta chains sequenced from one sample in a study of cytomegalovirus exposure and HLA in healthy donors. Assay used: immunoSEQ multiplex PCR; TCRdb lists only in-frame clones, some missing. The data hold about 69,000 clones, with 94% observed a single time. Source material: PBMCs. All receptors come from a woman aged 18-29 years in good health and CMV-seronegative.

The chain joins TRBV14 to TRBJ1-1, with 7 bases aligning to TRBD1. Trimming cost V 3 bases and J 4 bases; bases outside gene matches: 8. The CDR3 has 15 amino acids. Germline assignment: CDR1 SGHDN and CDR2 FVKESK. In nucleotides, the CDR3 is TGTGCCAGCAGCCATTCCACAGGGGTGGCCACTGAAGCTTTCTTT. It is translated as CASSHSTGVATEAFF.

J is TRBJ2-1 and V is TRBV9; D perhaps matches TRBD2 (5 bases). The germline V gene has CDR1 SGDLS and CDR2 YYNGEE. Trimming shortened V by 0 bases and J by 6 bases, and 13 bases separated the two germline ends. The CDR3 loop spans 15 amino acids. The CDR3 loop reads CASSVGGPYFNEQFF. Written as DNA, the CDR3 is TGTGCCAGCAGCGTAGGAGGGCCCTACTTCAATGAGCAGTTCTTC.

V and J are TRBV6-1 and TRBJ2-1, with TRBD1 matching 10 bases. This CDR3 is 14 amino acids long. J was trimmed by 4 bases and V by 7 bases; bases with no gene match: 4. Germline values: CDR1 MNHNS, CDR2 SASEGT. CDR3 sequence: CASTGTGEYNEQFF. As DNA, the CDR3 is TGTGCCAGCACAGGGACAGGGGAGTACAATGAGCAGTTCTTC.

The rearrangement uses TRBV19 and TRBJ1-2; possible D gene TRBD1, 6 bases. V lost 3 bases and J lost 4, with 21 bases in between. Germline assignment: CDR1 LNHDA and CDR2 SQIVND (reference sequence). The CDR3 loop spans 17 amino acids. CDR3 amino acids: CASSIGSGDASIYGYTF. In DNA, the CDR3 is TGTGCCAGTAGTATTGGATCAGGGGACGCAAGCATCTATGGCTACACCTTC.

V gene TRBV5-6 combines with J gene TRBJ1-4; TRBD1 aligns across 8 bases. This CDR3 spans 15 amino acids. Unmatched junction bases numbered 5, after V lost 3 bases and J lost 4 bases. In germline, CDR1 is SGHDT, CDR2 YYEEEE. In DNA form, the CDR3 reads TGTGCCAGCAGCTCGACAGGGGCGATTAATGAAAAACTGTTTTTT. As protein: CASSSTGAINEKLFF. Full variable domain (remainder filled in from reference TRBV5-6 and TRBJ1-4): DAGVTQSPTHLIKTRGQQVTLRCSPKSGHDTVSWYQQALGQGPQFIFQYYEEEERQRGNFPDRFSGHQFPNYSSELNVNALLLGDSALYLCASSSTGAINEKLFFGSGTQLSVL.

The CDR3 DNA is TGTGCCAGCAGCTTAGGAGCAGGGCATGAGCAGTTCTTC. Translation gives CASSLGAGHEQFF. The rearrangement links TRBV11-2 to TRBJ2-1, with D possibly being TRBD1 (5 bases). V was trimmed by 1 base and J by 8 bases, leaving 9 bases between them. Germline V gene data show CDR1 as SGHAT and CDR2 as FQNNGV. The CDR3 totals 13 residues.

The chain carries TRBV4-2 and TRBJ2-1, with D perhaps matching TRBD1 (5 bases). There are 13 residues in the CDR3. V was cut by 2 bases and J by 8 bases, with 10 bases left in between. The germline V gene encodes CDR1 LGHNA and CDR2 YNFKEQ. The CDR3 here is CASSQNQGYEQFF. In nucleotides, the CDR3 is TGTGCCAGCAGCCAAAACCAGGGCTATGAGCAGTTCTTC.

This clone was found once. This chain joins TRBV6-5 and TRBJ2-1; 7 positions match TRBD1. After removal of 5 bases from V and 7 bases from J, the junction contained 2 bases not matched to a gene. The CDR3 sequence is 12 residues long. Germline assignment: CDR1 MNHEY and CDR2 SVGAGI. The CDR3 DNA reads as TGTGCCAGCAGTCGACAGGGTAATGAGCAGTTCTTC. Its protein product is CASSRQGNEQFF.

The gene calls are TRBV19 and TRBJ1-2, with no clear D. V was shortened by 3 bases and J by 6 bases, with 17 bases between the two germline ends. CDR1 LNHDA and CDR2 SQIVND come from the germline V gene (reference sequence). The CDR3 contains 15 residues. CDR3 nucleotide sequence: TGTGCCAGTAGTATGGGCTGGCCACCCTGGGATGGCTACACCTTC. Translated: CASSMGWPPWDGYTF. Drawing the rest from reference TRBV19 and TRBJ1-2, the complete variable domain is DGGITQSPKYLFRKEGQNVTLSCEQNLNHDAMYWYRQDPGQGLRLIYYSQIVNDFQKGDIAEGYSVSREKKESFPLTVTSAQKNPTAFYLCASSMGWPPWDGYTFGSGTRLTVV.

This sequence joins TRBV19 and TRBJ1-1, with D possibly being TRBD1 (5 bases). The V gene lost 3 bases and the J gene lost 2 bases, with 13 bases spanning the gap. The CDR3 sequence is 15 residues long. CDR1 is LNHDA, CDR2 SQIVND, per germline (reference sequence). CDR3 protein: CASSIRRGVNTEAFF. CDR3 bases: TGTGCCAGTAGTATTCGTCGGGGGGTAAACACTGAAGCTTTCTTT. The variable domain in full, with the rest retrieved from reference TRBV19 and TRBJ1-1, is DGGITQSPKYLFRKEGQNVTLSCEQNLNHDAMYWYRQDPGQGLRLIYYSQIVNDFQKGDIAEGYSVSREKKESFPLTVTSAQKNPTAFYLCASSIRRGVNTEAFFGQGTRLTVV.

The genes are TRBV18 and TRBJ2-7; D gene ambiguous. CDR3 length equals 12 residues. Germline CDR1 KGHSH, CDR2 LQKENI. V lost 1 base and J 5 bases, leaving 6 bases between the germline ends. CDR3 in DNA: TGTGCCAGCTCACCACGGCAGGACGAGCAGTACTTC. Translation: CASSPRQDEQYF.

This clone came up a few times. V gene TRBV5-1 combines with J gene TRBJ2-7; D is possibly TRBD2 (6 bases). Between the trimmed V and J ends, which lost 5 bases and 4 bases, there was a span of 10 bases. Germline CDR1 and CDR2: SGHRS and YFSETQ. CDR3 length: 12 amino acids. For the CDR3, the DNA is TGCGCCAGCAGTGCGGAGGGGTACGAGCAGTACTTC. This sequence encodes CASSAEGYEQYF.

The gene calls are TRBV4-1 and TRBJ1-5, with D perhaps matching TRBD1 (6 bases). Germline values: CDR1 MGHRA, CDR2 YSYEKL. V was clipped by 0 bases and J by 6 bases, with 12 bases between them. The CDR3 has 15 amino acids. Here the CDR3 DNA reads TGCGCCAGCAGCCAAGAAACAGGGCGTACTCAGCCCCAGCATTTT. This codes for CASSQETGRTQPQHF.

V gene TRBV11-1 combines with J gene TRBJ2-5; TRBD1 matches at 8 bases. CDR1 and CDR2 from the germline V gene are SGHAT and FQDESV (reference sequence). Unmatched junction bases numbered 3, after V lost 1 base and J lost 2 bases. The CDR3 sequence is 15 residues long. CDR3 region: CASSLDGTGQETQYF. Written as DNA, the CDR3 is TGTGCCAGCAGCTTAGACGGGACAGGTCAAGAGACCCAGTACTTC.

The chain couples TRBV19 to TRBJ2-2; a possible D gene is TRBD1 (5 bases). The V gene's germline CDR1 is LNHDA and CDR2 SQIVND (reference sequence). CDR3 size: 12 residues. V was clipped by 8 bases and J by 4 bases, with 8 bases between them. CDR3 sequence reads: CASQGTTGELFF. For the CDR3, the DNA is TGTGCCAGTCAGGGTACCACCGGGGAGCTGTTTTTT.

This clone has a handful of counts. The chain uses TRBV7-3 and TRBJ2-2, with D maybe TRBD2 (5 bases). The CDR3 contains 17 residues. The V gene's germline CDR1 is SGHTA and CDR2 FQGTGA. Deletions cut 2 bases from V and 6 bases from J, with 19 bases between. CDR3 nucleotides: TGTGCCAGCAGCTTATCCCCGGCTAGCTTATCCCCCGGGGAGCTGTTTTTT. Residues: CASSLSPASLSPGELFF.

CDR3 protein: CASSLAGARAGYTF. CDR3 bases: TGTGCCAGCAGCTTAGCAGGGGCCAGGGCTGGCTACACCTTC. The chain uses TRBV7-2 and TRBJ1-2, with D possibly being TRBD1 (5 bases). Germline V gives CDR1 SGHTA, CDR2 FQGNSA. V dropped 0 bases and J dropped 7 bases, with 12 bases sitting between them. The CDR3 spans 14 residues.

The chain employs TRBV4-1 and TRBJ1-4, with TRBD1 identical over 8 bases. This CDR3 is built from 18 residues. With 1 base clipped from V and 8 bases from J, the junction kept 15 bases outside the gene matches. Germline values: CDR1 MGHRA, CDR2 YSYEKL. CDR3 sequence (DNA): TGCGCCAGCAGCCAAGGGCTCCGCGACGCGACAGGGGTAGAAAAACTGTTTTTT. It encodes CASSQGLRDATGVEKLFF.

The V call is TRBV11-1, the J call TRBJ2-7, with TRBD2 identical over 9 bases. There are 16 residues in the CDR3. The germline gives CDR1 SGHAT, CDR2 FQDESV (reference sequence). The ends lost 1 base at V and 6 bases at J; junction bases unmatched: 10. The CDR3 sequence: CASSLGSRAGGPEQYF. The CDR3 DNA reads TGTGCCAGCAGCTTAGGAAGTAGGGCGGGAGGGCCCGAGCAGTACTTC.

V and J are TRBV4-1 and TRBJ2-7; TRBD2 might be the D (5 bases). The CDR3 has 16 amino acids. Between the trimmed V and J ends, which lost 4 bases and 4 bases, there was a span of 20 bases. The V gene's germline CDR1 is MGHRA and CDR2 YSYEKL. The CDR3, as DNA: TGCGCCAGCAGCCCTCTCCAGACCGGGAATCGGTACGAGCAGTACTTC. As protein: CASSPLQTGNRYEQYF.

This sequence joins TRBV6-5 and TRBJ2-5; no clear D. V gave up 1 base and J gave up 5 bases, with 11 bases separating them. The CDR3 runs 14 residues. Looked up from germline, CDR1 is MNHEY and CDR2 is SVGAGI. This chain's CDR3 is CASSYFGAVETQYF. The CDR3 bases are TGTGCCAGCAGTTACTTCGGCGCGGTGGAGACCCAGTACTTC.

This chain links TRBV10-2 with TRBJ2-1; 9 bases are a match to TRBD1. V shed 6 bases, J shed 1 base, and the junction held 4 bases outside the gene matches. CDR1 and CDR2 from the germline V gene are WSHSY and SAAADI. The CDR3 spans 15 residues. CDR3: CASSEGQGSYNEQFF. In nucleotides, the CDR3 is TGCGCCAGCAGCGAGGGACAGGGTTCCTACAATGAGCAGTTCTTC.

This clone was counted between two and nine times. The chain combines TRBV13 with TRBJ2-1; 11 positions agree with TRBD2. In germline, CDR1 is PRHDT, CDR2 FYEKMQ (reference sequence). Trimming at V came to 2 bases and at J to 0 bases, leaving 3 bases not matched to a gene. The CDR3 has 17 residues. CDR3 loop: CASSLKLAGDSYNEQFF. The DNA for the CDR3 is TGTGCCAGCAGCTTAAAACTAGCGGGGGACTCCTACAATGAGCAGTTCTTC.

The chain carries TRBV5-5 and TRBJ2-6, with 7 bases lining up with TRBD1. Germline trimming cut 4 bases from V and 2 bases from J; bases unmatched to any gene: 3. Germline V lookup: CDR1 SGHKS, CDR2 YYEKEE (reference sequence). CDR3 length: 15 residues. The CDR3 DNA is TGTGCCAGCAGCAAAACAGGGGCTGGGGCCAACGTCCTGACTTTC. This sequence encodes CASSKTGAGANVLTF.

The V gene is TRBV10-2, the J gene TRBJ2-2; D gene uncertain. Germline V gene data show CDR1 as WSHSY and CDR2 as SAAADI. The CDR3 extends over 12 amino acids. V was shortened by 5 bases and J by 5 bases, with 6 bases between the two germline ends. The CDR3 sequence is CASSLSTGELFF. The CDR3 coding sequence is TGCGCCAGCAGTCTCTCTACCGGGGAGCTGTTTTTT.